The entry below gives a single TCR beta chain sequence along with its context. The antigen remains undetermined. Peripheral blood and lesional scalp punch biopsies came from alopecia areata patients. It was from PBMCs that CD4+ and CD8+ T cells were sorted. Trimming shortened V by 5 bases and J by 1 base, and 21 bases separated the two germline ends. This CDR3 contains 18 residues. Germline CDR1 reads SGHNT; CDR2 reads YENEEA. This sample stems from a study of CD8+ T cells in alopecia areata. Extracted RNA was reverse transcribed, and the resulting cDNA served as sequencing template. TCRdb's copy holds only in-frame clones and misses some; the assay was immunoSEQ multiplex PCR. Counted here are approximately 89,000 clones, 45% to 60% occurring once; the ten biggest clones make up around 6%. The study, taken as a whole, reports: Normal scalp had lower clonality than lesional scalp, with alopecia totalis/universalis lesions showing this most strongly.

The V and J genes are TRBV11-3 and TRBJ2-4; a weak D match, TRBD2 (5 bases). The sample was NKG2D-high CD8+ T cells sorted from blood. The clonotype comes from a human donor with alopecia areata. CDR3 loop: CASSPVLRDIWAKNIQYF. As DNA, the CDR3 is TGTGCCAGCAGCCCCGTCCTGAGGGATATCTGGGCCAAAAACATTCAGTACTTC.